This T cell receptor beta chain stems from a study of early T cells in non-severe SARS-CoV-2 infection. Study-wide context: Sequencing input comprised bulk RNA from unsorted whole blood; chain pairing was not available.

Unique molecular identifiers (one per individual cDNA molecule) were attached. TCRdb itself ran the 5' RACE reads through MiXCR, one entry per CDR3 protein. The sample records approximately 21,000 distinct CDR3 sequences, about 5.1% being singletons. The sample holds many counts of this clonotype. Germline V lookup: CDR1 MNHNS, CDR2 SASEGT. This CDR3 is built from 12 residues. The V end was cut by 8 bases, the J end by 2 bases, with 9 bases between. The sample consisted of whole blood. The receptor comes from an adult who was a healthcare worker with PCR-confirmed SARS-CoV-2 infection or an uninfected control (not recorded which). The genes are TRBV6-1 and TRBJ1-2, with D uncertain. CDR3 DNA: TGTGCCAGCGGCAACCGCAACTATGGCTACACCTTC. Its protein product is CASGNRNYGYTF.